The rows below give T cell receptor beta chains drawn from one sample of a study of T cells of healthy individuals. TCRdb redid the calling of the 5' RACE reads with MiXCR, one entry per CDR3 protein. The table lists 60,000 to 70,000 distinct CDR3 sequences, 15% to 20% of them singletons, with around 5% in the top ten. Receptor source: a human donor in good health. Each CDR3 is given with its conserved first and last residue. The order of the fields is D gene, V gene, J gene, clone size, CDR3 DNA, CDR3 protein. A D gene is named only where the DNA matches it firmly. Clone size is stated in some rows and not others, as once, few, many or a class when expanded.

D gene: -
V gene: TRBV6-5
J gene: TRBJ1-1
clone size: -
CDR3 DNA: TGTGCCAGCAGCCCACAGGGAACGAACACTGAAGCTTTCTTT
CDR3 protein: CASSPQGTNTEAFF

D gene: -
V gene: TRBV2
J gene: TRBJ1-6
clone size: many
CDR3 DNA: TGTGCCAGCAGTGAATGGGCAGGGGAGAATTCACCCCTCCACTTT
CDR3 protein: CASSEWAGENSPLHF

D gene: TRBD1
V gene: TRBV27
J gene: TRBJ1-3
clone size: many
CDR3 DNA: TGTGCCAGTAAGAAGGGTCAGACAGGGGGCGATGGAAACACCATATATTTT
CDR3 protein: CASKKGQTGGDGNTIYF

D gene: -
V gene: TRBV7-2
J gene: TRBJ2-7
clone size: few
CDR3 DNA: TGTGCCAGCAGCTTATTCGGCCAGCAGTACTTC
CDR3 protein: CASSLFGQQYF

D gene: -
V gene: TRBV7-9
J gene: TRBJ2-3
clone size: -
CDR3 DNA: TGTGCCAGCAGTCCTCGACTGGGCACAGATACGCAGTATTTT
CDR3 protein: CASSPRLGTDTQYF

D gene: TRBD2
V gene: TRBV20-1
J gene: TRBJ2-1
clone size: many
CDR3 DNA: TGCAGTGCTAGATCCACATCAGCGCAAGGGAGGGTCTTTTGGGGGGAGCAGTTCTTC
CDR3 protein: CSARSTSAQGRVFWGEQFF

D gene: -
V gene: TRBV2
J gene: TRBJ2-1
clone size: -
CDR3 DNA: TGTGCCAGGACCAAGGGACGTGGGGATGAGCAGTTCTTC
CDR3 protein: CARTKGRGDEQFF

D gene: TRBD1
V gene: TRBV6-1
J gene: TRBJ1-4
clone size: many
CDR3 DNA: TGTGCCAGCAGGACCCCGGGACAGGGAGATGAAAAACTGTTTTTT
CDR3 protein: CASRTPGQGDEKLFF

D gene: -
V gene: TRBV4-1
J gene: TRBJ2-1
clone size: once
CDR3 DNA: TGCGCCAGCAGCCTTACGACCGGGTCCTACAATGAGCAGTTCTTC
CDR3 protein: CASSLTTGSYNEQFF

D gene: TRBD1
V gene: TRBV28
J gene: TRBJ2-7
clone size: -
CDR3 DNA: TGTGCCAGCAGTTTACGGGACAGGGGTTACGAGCAGTACTTC
CDR3 protein: CASSLRDRGYEQYF

D gene: TRBD1
V gene: TRBV29-1
J gene: TRBJ2-1
clone size: -
CDR3 DNA: TGCAGCGTTCGATCGGGACAGGGCTACAATGAGCAGTTCTTC
CDR3 protein: CSVRSGQGYNEQFF

D gene: -
V gene: TRBV6-1
J gene: TRBJ1-1
clone size: -
CDR3 DNA: TGTGCCAGCGATCGGAAGAACACTGAAGCTTTCTTT
CDR3 protein: CASDRKNTEAFF

D gene: -
V gene: TRBV12-3/TRBV12-4
J gene: TRBJ2-1
clone size: -
CDR3 DNA: TGTGCCAGCAGTTTCCCCCATGGGGGGGCGGCCTCTAACAATGAGCAGTTCTTC
CDR3 protein: CASSFPHGGAASNNEQFF

D gene: TRBD2
V gene: TRBV4-2
J gene: TRBJ2-3
clone size: -
CDR3 DNA: TGTGCCAGCAGCCATGAACTTGGCGGGGGGCCGGGAAGCACAGATACGCAGTATTTT
CDR3 protein: CASSHELGGGPGSTDTQYF

D gene: TRBD1
V gene: TRBV28
J gene: TRBJ2-7
clone size: -
CDR3 DNA: TGTGCCAGCACGGTGCCCGGGACAGGGTTGCGCGAGCAGTACTTC
CDR3 protein: CASTVPGTGLREQYF

D gene: TRBD1
V gene: TRBV12-3/TRBV12-4
J gene: TRBJ1-3
clone size: many
CDR3 DNA: TGTGCCAGCAGTGCCGGGACAGTCAGCTCTGGAAACACCATATATTTT
CDR3 protein: CASSAGTVSSGNTIYF

D gene: TRBD2
V gene: TRBV7-8
J gene: TRBJ2-5
clone size: many
CDR3 DNA: TGTGCCAGCAGCCGAAATACCGGACTAGCGGGACAAGAGACCCAGTACTTC
CDR3 protein: CASSRNTGLAGQETQYF

D gene: TRBD2
V gene: TRBV5-1
J gene: TRBJ2-1
clone size: many
CDR3 DNA: TGCGCCAGCAGCTTGCCGACTAGCGGGAGAAATGAGCAGTTCTTC
CDR3 protein: CASSLPTSGRNEQFF

D gene: TRBD1
V gene: TRBV5-1
J gene: TRBJ2-7
clone size: -
CDR3 DNA: TGCGCCAGCAGCTGGGGGACAGGGGTCTACGAGCAGTACTTC
CDR3 protein: CASSWGTGVYEQYF

D gene: TRBD1
V gene: TRBV7-6
J gene: TRBJ2-3
clone size: -
CDR3 DNA: TGTGCCAGCAGCTCTCAGGGGGCCATCACAGATACGCAGTATTTT
CDR3 protein: CASSSQGAITDTQYF

D gene: -
V gene: TRBV28
J gene: TRBJ1-4
clone size: -
CDR3 DNA: TGTGCCAGCAGTTTCGCTGCAGTAACTAATGAAAAACTGTTTTTT
CDR3 protein: CASSFAAVTNEKLFF

D gene: -
V gene: TRBV30
J gene: TRBJ2-2
clone size: many
CDR3 DNA: TGTGCCTGGAGGCCCCCTCGGGGAAACACCGGGGAGCTGTTTTTT
CDR3 protein: CAWRPPRGNTGELFF

D gene: -
V gene: TRBV28
J gene: TRBJ2-7
clone size: many
CDR3 DNA: TGTGCCAGCAGTTTATACGGTTACGAGCAGTACTTC
CDR3 protein: CASSLYGYEQYF

D gene: TRBD1
V gene: TRBV2
J gene: TRBJ1-2
clone size: few
CDR3 DNA: TGTGCCAGCAATCTACGGACAGGGCGGGTCTATGGCTACACCTTC
CDR3 protein: CASNLRTGRVYGYTF

D gene: TRBD2
V gene: TRBV20-1
J gene: TRBJ2-3
clone size: few
CDR3 DNA: TGCAGTGCCCCGATCGGGGGGGATACGCAGTATTTT
CDR3 protein: CSAPIGGDTQYF

D gene: TRBD2
V gene: TRBV6-1
J gene: TRBJ2-3
clone size: many
CDR3 DNA: TGTGCCAGCGGGGAGAGCGGGACTAGCACAGATACGCAGTATTTT
CDR3 protein: CASGESGTSTDTQYF

D gene: -
V gene: TRBV20-1
J gene: TRBJ1-5
clone size: -
CDR3 DNA: TGCAGTGCCCGTGGGGCAGGGAGGAGCAATCAGCCCCAGCATTTT
CDR3 protein: CSARGAGRSNQPQHF

D gene: -
V gene: TRBV10-2
J gene: TRBJ2-3
clone size: -
CDR3 DNA: TGCGCCAGCAGTTCCCCCTTGACCGGGGGTGCAGATACGCAGTATTTT
CDR3 protein: CASSSPLTGGADTQYF

D gene: -
V gene: TRBV6-5
J gene: TRBJ2-7
clone size: few
CDR3 DNA: TGTGCCAGCAGGTACCCAGGGTGGAGCTCCTACGAGCAGTACTTC
CDR3 protein: CASRYPGWSSYEQYF

D gene: -
V gene: TRBV15
J gene: TRBJ2-1
clone size: -
CDR3 DNA: TGTGCCACGGAAGCGGGGACAAACAATGAGCAGTTCTTC
CDR3 protein: CATEAGTNNEQFF

D gene: TRBD1
V gene: TRBV12-3/TRBV12-4
J gene: TRBJ2-5
clone size: -
CDR3 DNA: TGTGCCAGCAGTAACAGGGGGCGGGGAGAGACCCAGTACTTC
CDR3 protein: CASSNRGRGETQYF

D gene: -
V gene: TRBV20-1
J gene: TRBJ2-5
clone size: few
CDR3 DNA: TGCAGTGCTAGAGAGAGAGGGAGGGAGACCCAGTACTTC
CDR3 protein: CSARERGRETQYF

D gene: TRBD1
V gene: TRBV20-1
J gene: TRBJ2-5
clone size: -
CDR3 DNA: TGCAGTGCTTGGGACAGGGGCGGCGAGACCCAGTACTTC
CDR3 protein: CSAWDRGGETQYF

D gene: TRBD2
V gene: TRBV7-2
J gene: TRBJ2-2
clone size: -
CDR3 DNA: TGTGCCAGCATCCCTGGGGGGAGCGGGAGAGGGACCGGGGAGCTGTTTTTT
CDR3 protein: CASIPGGSGRGTGELFF

D gene: -
V gene: TRBV11-2
J gene: TRBJ1-6
clone size: -
CDR3 DNA: TGTGCCAGCAGCTTAGATACCAGGCCGACCCTCCACTTT
CDR3 protein: CASSLDTRPTLHF

D gene: -
V gene: TRBV29-1
J gene: TRBJ1-5
clone size: many
CDR3 DNA: TGCAGCGCGGCCGGGTCCCCAAATCAGCCCCAGCATTTT
CDR3 protein: CSAAGSPNQPQHF

D gene: -
V gene: TRBV20-1
J gene: TRBJ2-1
clone size: -
CDR3 DNA: TGCAGTGCTAGCGGCAGAGCCTACAATGAGCAGTTCTTC
CDR3 protein: CSASGRAYNEQFF

D gene: -
V gene: TRBV10-2
J gene: TRBJ2-7
clone size: once
CDR3 DNA: TGCGCCAGCGGCGAACTTCCAGGGTACGAGCAGTACTTC
CDR3 protein: CASGELPGYEQYF

D gene: -
V gene: TRBV10-1
J gene: TRBJ2-7
clone size: -
CDR3 DNA: TGCGCCAGCAGTGGGGGTCTTCCCTACGAGCAGTACTTC
CDR3 protein: CASSGGLPYEQYF

D gene: -
V gene: TRBV29-1
J gene: TRBJ1-2
clone size: -
CDR3 DNA: TGCAGCGTTCCTGGCCCTTTTACATATAGGGAGTCAGGCTACACCTTC
CDR3 protein: CSVPGPFTYRESGYTF

D gene: TRBD2
V gene: TRBV20-1
J gene: TRBJ2-1
clone size: many
CDR3 DNA: TGCAGTGCTAGAGATCGGTGGACTAGCGGGAGAGGTGAGCAGTTCTTC
CDR3 protein: CSARDRWTSGRGEQFF